A single sample gave rise to the 30 T cell receptor beta chains below, sequenced in a study of shared clonotypes between healthy human individuals. Terminally differentiated effector memory CD45RA+ cells were excluded by CCR7 positive selection of CD45RO-negative cells. This table comes from immunoSEQ multiplex PCR, and its TCRdb copy is limited to in-frame clones, with some not included. The table includes 600,000 or so clones, roughly 98% detected once. Material: naive CD8+ T cells sorted from blood. The receptors were gathered from a man aged 30-40 years in good health.

As regards this clone: This sample includes further DNA sequences coding for the same CDR3. The chain links TRBV11-2 to TRBJ1-1; D unresolved. Germline values: CDR1 SGHAT, CDR2 FQNNGV. Trimming removed 1 base at V and 2 bases at J, with 2 bases between. The CDR3 length is 12 residues. The CDR3 loop is CASSLANTEAFF. The CDR3 DNA reads TGTGCCAGCAGCTTAGCCAACACTGAAGCTTTCTTT.

CDR3: CASSELPGMNTEAFF. The CDR3 nucleotides are TGTGCCAGCAGTGAACTACCAGGGATGAACACTGAAGCTTTCTTT. The chain is built from TRBV6-1 and TRBJ1-1; tentative D call: TRBD1 (5 bases). The V and J ends lost 2 bases and 0 bases respectively, with 10 bases between them. The CDR3 consists of 15 residues. Germline V CDR1 and CDR2: MNHNS, SASEGT.

The chain combines TRBV30 with TRBJ2-5, with TRBD1 matching over 10 bases. The CDR3 is made up of 14 amino acids. Trimming took 2 bases from V and 3 from J; bases not matched to a gene: 3. CDR1 is GTSNPN, CDR2 SVGIG, per germline (reference sequence). The CDR3 here is CAWSSGTGEETQYF. CDR3 bases: TGTGCCTGGAGTTCAGGGACAGGGGAAGAGACCCAGTACTTC.

This clone was observed a few times. The chain couples TRBV7-2 to TRBJ2-7, with no clear D. The CDR3 runs 12 residues. V gave up 4 bases and J gave up 2 bases, with 6 bases separating them. Per the germline V gene, CDR1 is SGHTA and CDR2 is FQGNSA. CDR3 residues: CASSYAAYEQYF. The CDR3, as DNA: TGTGCCAGCAGCTATGCGGCCTACGAGCAGTACTTC.

This clone has more than one count but fewer than ten. J is TRBJ1-2 and V is TRBV9, with a weak D call TRBD1 (5 bases). The ends were cut back, 0 bases at V and 3 bases at J, with 9 bases in the middle. The CDR3 sequence is 14 residues long. Germline CDR1 and CDR2: SGDLS and YYNGEE. The CDR3: CASSVDVGDYGYTF. The CDR3 DNA reads as TGTGCCAGCAGCGTAGATGTAGGGGACTATGGCTACACCTTC.

The rearrangement uses TRBV29-1 and TRBJ2-1; no clear D. Trimming took off 3 bases at V and 6 bases at J, with 6 bases between the two ends. CDR3 size: 11 residues. The germline CDR1 and CDR2 sequences are SQVTM and ANQGSEA. The chain's CDR3 is CSVEELNEQFF. Here the CDR3 DNA reads TGCAGCGTTGAGGAGCTCAATGAGCAGTTCTTC.

Regarding this clone: The identical CDR3 is also encoded by other nucleotide sequences in the sample. V and J are TRBV7-3 and TRBJ2-1; possibly TRBD2 for D (5 bases). Per the germline V gene, CDR1 is SGHTA and CDR2 is FQGTGA. Trimming took 2 bases from V and 0 from J, leaving 5 bases between them. The CDR3 length is 14 residues. This CDR3 reads CASSLEGSYNEQFF. DNA of the CDR3: TGTGCCAGCAGCTTAGAGGGCTCCTACAATGAGCAGTTCTTC.

This clone was recorded a few times. The sample holds other DNA sequences that translate to the same CDR3. J is TRBJ2-1 and V is TRBV7-9; the D is unclear. The V gene lost 1 base and the J gene lost 6 bases, with 4 bases spanning the gap. Germline V gene data show CDR1 as SEHNR and CDR2 as FQNEAQ (reference sequence). The CDR3 is 12 residues long. CDR3 residues: CASSLGLNEQFF. CDR3 DNA: TGTGCCAGCAGCTTAGGACTCAATGAGCAGTTCTTC.

This clone has just one count. CDR3 DNA sequence: TGCGCCAGCAGCCAATATCAGGCCACCGGGGAGCTGTTTTTT. Translation: CASSQYQATGELFF. This chain connects TRBV4-1 to TRBJ2-2; D unclear. The CDR3 has 14 residues. Germline CDR1 is MGHRA and CDR2 is YSYEKL. The V gene lost 2 bases and the J gene lost 4 bases, with 8 bases spanning the gap.

The chain has TRBV15 and TRBJ2-7; D gene unclear. This CDR3 contains 16 residues. The V gene's germline CDR1 is LNHNV and CDR2 YYDKDF (reference sequence). The ends were cut back, 2 bases at V and 2 bases at J, with 16 bases in the middle. The CDR3 sequence: CATSRLSTDSPYEQYF. In DNA form, the CDR3 reads TGTGCCACCAGCAGACTATCAACTGACTCACCCTACGAGCAGTACTTC.

The rearrangement uses TRBV7-9 and TRBJ2-3; 12 nucleotides line up with TRBD2. Trimming cost V 8 bases and J 0 bases; bases outside gene matches: 0. The CDR3 extends over 14 amino acids. CDR1 is SEHNR, CDR2 FQNEAQ, per germline (reference sequence). The CDR3 nucleotides read TGTGCCAGCGGGACTAGCGGGAGCACAGATACGCAGTATTTT. This translates into CASGTSGSTDTQYF.

The table lists this clone with a count of one. The chain uses TRBV7-9 and TRBJ2-1; 9 bases match TRBD2. J gave up 4 bases and V 5 bases, and 9 bases lay outside the gene matches. This CDR3 comprises 16 residues. CDR1 is SEHNR and CDR2 is FQNEAQ in the germline V gene (reference sequence). CDR3 in amino acids: CASSPESGRKYNEQFF. CDR3 DNA: TGTGCCAGCAGCCCGGAGAGCGGGAGGAAGTACAATGAGCAGTTCTTC.

This rearrangement joins TRBV18 to TRBJ2-3; D unresolved. The CDR3 covers 13 residues. Trimming pared 3 bases from V and 4 bases from J, leaving 8 bases between. CDR1 KGHSH and CDR2 LQKENI come from the germline V gene. The CDR3 region has the DNA TGTGCCAGCTCACCGCGGAGTTCAGATACGCAGTATTTT. Its translation is CASSPRSSDTQYF.

The chain recombines TRBV4-3 with TRBJ2-7, with 11 positions matching TRBD2. The CDR3 has 16 residues. With V trimmed by 0 bases and J by 1 base, 2 bases remained unmatched. CDR1 is LGHNA and CDR2 is YSLEER in the germline V gene. CDR3 sequence: CASSQDPSGRSYEQYF. The CDR3 DNA reads TGCGCCAGCAGCCAAGATCCTAGCGGGAGGTCCTACGAGCAGTACTTC.

The chain carries TRBV5-5 and TRBJ2-7; a possible D gene is TRBD1 (5 bases). V gave up 0 bases and J gave up 0 bases, with 7 bases separating them. Germline CDR1 SGHKS, CDR2 YYEKEE (reference sequence). The CDR3 consists of 14 residues. This chain's CDR3 is CASSLAGASYEQYF. In DNA, the CDR3 is TGTGCCAGCAGCTTGGCTGGGGCCTCCTACGAGCAGTACTTC.

This chain links TRBV11-2 with TRBJ2-7; 11 bases are shared with TRBD2. Trimming at V came to 2 bases and at J to 2 bases, leaving 2 bases not matched to a gene. The V gene's germline CDR1 is SGHAT and CDR2 FQNNGV. The CDR3 is 15 residues long. The CDR3 DNA reads as TGTGCCAGCAGCTTACTAGCGGGAGGAACCTACGAGCAGTACTTC. Encoded protein: CASSLLAGGTYEQYF.

The V call is TRBV5-4, the J call TRBJ2-7; 11 nucleotides align to TRBD1. Germline trimming cut 4 bases from V and 2 bases from J; bases unmatched to any gene: 5. The germline gives CDR1 SGHNT, CDR2 YYREEE (reference sequence). This CDR3 has 15 amino acids. CDR3 protein: CASSEPGQGAYEQYF. Here the CDR3 DNA reads TGTGCCAGCAGCGAACCGGGACAGGGGGCCTACGAGCAGTACTTC.

The genes are TRBV19 and TRBJ2-2; 8 positions agree with TRBD1. V was clipped by 0 bases and J by 7 bases; unmatched bases: 4. The CDR3 sequence is 15 residues long. Germline V lookup: CDR1 LNHDA, CDR2 SQIVND (reference sequence). The CDR3 coding sequence is TGTGCCAGTAGTATAGACAGGGGGCTTAGCGGGGAGCTGTTTTTT. The encoded protein is CASSIDRGLSGELFF.

V gene TRBV30 combines with J gene TRBJ1-5; D gene uncertain. V lost 4 bases and J lost 0, with 13 bases in between. The CDR3 consists of 15 residues. The germline V gene has CDR1 GTSNPN and CDR2 SVGIG (reference sequence). The CDR3 region has the DNA TGTGCCTGGATGGAAGGGAGTCATAGCAATCAGCCCCAGCATTTT. Its protein is CAWMEGSHSNQPQHF.

The V and J genes are TRBV11-2 and TRBJ2-7; weak D call: TRBD2 (6 bases). V was trimmed by 5 bases and J by 3 bases, leaving 11 bases between them. Germline-derived CDR1 and CDR2 are SGHAT and FQNNGV. The length of the CDR3 is 13 residues. The CDR3 is CASSHGGDYEQYF. CDR3 bases: TGTGCCAGCAGCCACGGAGGGGACTACGAGCAGTACTTC.

The V gene is TRBV27, the J gene TRBJ2-7; TRBD2 aligns across 12 bases. The trim removed 2 bases at V and 2 bases at J, leaving 4 bases unmatched. CDR1 and CDR2 from the germline V gene are MNHEY and SMNVEV (reference sequence). This CDR3 is 16 amino acids long. The CDR3 region has the DNA TGTGCCAGCAGTTTACTACTAGCGGGAGGAGCCTACGAGCAGTACTTC. This codes for CASSLLLAGGAYEQYF.

V is TRBV7-6 and J is TRBJ2-3; no clear D. V lost 5 bases and J 4 bases, leaving 13 bases between the germline ends. The CDR3 contains 14 residues. Germline CDR1 is SGHVS and CDR2 is FNYEAQ. The CDR3 region has the DNA TGTGCCAGCAGCCCGAAGGCCTCGGCAGATACGCAGTATTTT. This translates into CASSPKASADTQYF.

The J gene is TRBJ2-5, the V gene TRBV7-9, with 9 positions matching TRBD1. The CDR3 covers 14 residues. Germline lookup yields CDR1 SEHNR and CDR2 FQNEAQ (reference sequence). Unmatched junction bases numbered 6, after V lost 5 bases and J lost 5 bases. CDR3 residues: CASSPGQGGETQYF. The CDR3 region has the DNA TGTGCCAGCAGCCCGGGACAGGGAGGGGAGACCCAGTACTTC.

The chain carries TRBV5-1 and TRBJ2-7, with 9 positions matching TRBD1. Germline CDR1 is SGHRS and CDR2 is YFSETQ. Trimming removed 6 bases from V and 2 bases from J; junction bases left unmatched: 9. The CDR3 extends over 15 amino acids. The CDR3 DNA sequence: TGCGCCAGCAACAGCAAGGACAGGGGTACCTACGAGCAGTACTTC. This sequence encodes CASNSKDRGTYEQYF.

The gene calls are TRBV28 and TRBJ2-1; no clear D gene. This CDR3 contains 14 residues. V lost 5 bases and J lost 4, with 12 bases in between. Germline assignment: CDR1 MDHEN and CDR2 SYDVKM. The CDR3 is CASSAYQDYNEQFF. CDR3 bases: TGTGCCAGCAGTGCATATCAGGATTACAATGAGCAGTTCTTC.

The genes are TRBV27 and TRBJ2-3; D is perhaps TRBD1 (6 bases). The ends were cut back, 9 bases at V and 9 bases at J, with 25 bases in the middle. The germline V gene has CDR1 MNHEY and CDR2 SMNVEV (reference sequence). The CDR3 sequence is 15 residues long. The CDR3 bases are TGTGCCAGTACCCCCGGGACAATAATTAGGGGCACGCAGTATTTT. This encodes CASTPGTIIRGTQYF.

The genes are TRBV29-1 and TRBJ2-2; maybe TRBD1 (6 bases). The V end lost 4 bases, the J end lost 6 bases, and 12 bases lay between the germline ends. CDR1 and CDR2 from the germline V gene are SQVTM and ANQGSEA. The CDR3 has 13 amino acids. Here the CDR3 DNA reads TGCAGCGTTGCGGCAGGGGAAGCCGGGGAGCTGTTTTTT. The encoded protein is CSVAAGEAGELFF.

The chain links TRBV20-1 to TRBJ2-3; D not certain. Germline lookup yields CDR1 DFQATT and CDR2 SNEGSKA (reference sequence). The ends were cut back, 7 bases at V and 3 bases at J, with 8 bases in the middle. The CDR3 is made up of 11 amino acids. CDR3 in amino acids: CSVTKTDTQYF. The CDR3 DNA sequence: TGCAGTGTTACTAAGACAGATACGCAGTATTTT.

The V and J genes are TRBV14 and TRBJ2-1; TRBD2 agrees at 9 bases. V lost 0 bases and J lost 0; bases outside the gene matches: 12. Germline V gene lookup returns CDR1 SGHDN and CDR2 FVKESK. The CDR3 contains 20 residues. The CDR3: CASSQDLGTSLRGSYNEQFF. The CDR3 nucleotides read TGTGCCAGCAGCCAAGATCTGGGGACTAGCCTCAGGGGCTCCTACAATGAGCAGTTCTTC.

This chain connects TRBV5-6 to TRBJ2-2; D is possibly TRBD1 (6 bases). Germline assignment: CDR1 SGHDT and CDR2 YYEEEE. The CDR3 spans 13 residues. V lost 0 bases and J 6 bases, leaving 6 bases between the germline ends. In DNA form, the CDR3 reads TGTGCCAGCAGCTTGGGACAGGCCGGGGAGCTGTTTTTT. As protein: CASSLGQAGELFF. Drawing the rest from reference TRBV5-6 and TRBJ2-2, the complete variable domain is DAGVTQSPTHLIKTRGQQVTLRCSPKSGHDTVSWYQQALGQGPQFIFQYYEEEERQRGNFPDRFSGHQFPNYSSELNVNALLLGDSALYLCASSLGQAGELFFGEGSRLTVL.